The rows below give T cell receptor beta chains drawn from one sample of a study of CD8+CD57+ T cells in acquired aplastic anemia. TCRdb redid the calling of the reads with MiXCR, one entry per CDR3 protein. This sample has 120,000 or so distinct CDR3 sequences; about two fifths occur once, and the top ten carry 2.6%. Source material: sorted CD4+, CD8+, or CD8+CD57+ T cells (not recorded which) from PBMCs. The receptors derive from a human donor with aplastic anemia. Both conserved end residues are part of each CDR3. Each record gives: V gene, clone size, J gene, D gene, CDR3 protein, CDR3 DNA. D genes are given only for firm matches. Clone size appears in some rows only: once, few, many, or a class for an expanded clone.

>TRBV9|many|TRBJ1-2|-
CASSVATADYGYTF
TGTGCCAGCAGCGTAGCTACGGCGGACTATGGCTACACCTTC
>TRBV11-1|many|TRBJ1-2|TRBD1
CASSGQGGNYGYTF
TGTGCCAGCAGCGGACAGGGGGGTAACTATGGCTACACCTTC
>TRBV7-4|-|TRBJ1-2|-
CASRDSLANYGYTF
TGTGCCAGCAGGGATAGCTTAGCTAACTATGGCTACACCTTC
>TRBV11-2|-|TRBJ2-7|TRBD2
CASSVRLAGGIYEQYF
TGTGCCAGCAGCGTCAGACTAGCGGGGGGGATCTACGAGCAGTACTTC
>TRBV20-1|many|TRBJ2-5|-
CSARDLRRSQETQYF
TGCAGTGCTAGAGATCTGAGGAGGAGCCAAGAGACCCAGTACTTC
>TRBV12-3/TRBV12-4|-|TRBJ2-4|-
CASSPGLLAKNIQYF
TGTGCCAGCAGTCCGGGGCTACTAGCCAAAAACATTCAGTACTTC
>TRBV7-2|many|TRBJ1-1|TRBD1
CASSDRVRLAEAFF
TGTGCCAGCAGCGACAGGGTTCGCTTAGCGGAAGCTTTCTTT
>TRBV2|-|TRBJ1-2|TRBD1
CASSARQGPGGYTF
TGTGCCAGCAGTGCTCGACAGGGCCCGGGTGGCTACACCTTC
>TRBV20-1|once|TRBJ1-5|-
CSASSPGETYSNQPQHF
TGCAGTGCTAGTTCCCCAGGGGAGACATATAGCAATCAGCCCCAGCATTTT
>TRBV7-9|many|TRBJ1-6|-
CASSPHRTDNSPLHF
TGTGCCAGCAGCCCCCACCGGACAGATAATTCACCCCTCCACTTT
>TRBV6-1|many|TRBJ1-1|-
CASSPGKGFMNTEAFF
TGTGCCAGCAGCCCCGGGAAGGGGTTTATGAACACTGAAGCTTTCTTT
>TRBV19|-|TRBJ1-4|-
CASSMIGEGGEKLFF
TGTGCCAGTAGTATGATTGGTGAGGGCGGCGAAAAACTGTTTTTT
>TRBV5-5|-|TRBJ1-2|-
CASQGPNANYGYTF
TGTGCCAGCCAAGGTCCAAACGCTAACTATGGCTACACCTTC
>TRBV19|-|TRBJ2-7|-
CASSMWMGESYEQYF
TGTGCCAGTAGTATGTGGATGGGGGAATCCTACGAGCAGTACTTC
>TRBV24-1|many|TRBJ2-3|-
CATSGDTDTQYF
TGTGCCACCAGTGGAGACACAGATACGCAGTATTTT
>TRBV7-9|many|TRBJ2-6|TRBD1
CASSPIPGQGSGANVLTF
TGTGCCAGCAGCCCAATCCCGGGACAGGGTTCGGGGGCCAACGTCCTGACTTTC
>TRBV20-1|many|TRBJ1-1|-
CSASGTTGNTEAFF
TGCAGTGCTAGTGGGACGACAGGGAACACTGAAGCTTTCTTT
>TRBV4-1|many|TRBJ1-3|-
CASSQEGSAGNTIYF
TGCGCCAGCAGCCAGGAGGGTTCTGCTGGAAACACCATATATTTT
>TRBV6-2/TRBV6-3|few|TRBJ1-5|-
CAGSYSTGFVQPQHF
TGTGCCGGCAGTTACTCCACAGGGTTCGTCCAGCCCCAGCATTTT
>TRBV19|many|TRBJ1-2|-
CASSLPPGVPGSYTF
TGTGCCAGTAGTCTTCCCCCCGGGGTCCCCGGAAGCTACACCTTC
>TRBV19|many|TRBJ1-1|-
CATYRQGNMNTEAFF
TGTGCCACCTACAGGCAGGGAAATATGAACACTGAAGCTTTCTTT
>TRBV29-1|many|TRBJ2-1|-
CSVLTRGQFF
TGCAGCGTTTTAACGCGGGGGCAGTTCTTC
>TRBV4-3|few|TRBJ2-3|-
CASSQEAVFGADTQYF
TGCGCCAGCAGCCAAGAGGCCGTCTTTGGCGCAGATACGCAGTATTTT
>TRBV5-6|few|TRBJ2-7|-
CASSSRGGSLSYEQYF
TGTGCCAGCAGCTCGAGGGGGGGCAGCCTCTCCTACGAGCAGTACTTC
>TRBV2|-|TRBJ2-7|TRBD2
CASSGGGYEQYF
TGTGCCAGCAGTGGGGGGGGGTACGAGCAGTACTTC
>TRBV10-2|many|TRBJ2-3|TRBD2
CASSLAGVTDTQYF
TGCGCCAGCAGTCTGGCGGGGGTCACAGATACGCAGTATTTT
>TRBV19|-|TRBJ2-1|-
CASSIATGPKQFF
TGTGCCAGTAGTATAGCCACAGGGCCGAAGCAGTTCTTC
>TRBV10-2|-|TRBJ2-7|-
CASSADYLEQYF
TGCGCCAGCAGTGCCGACTACTTGGAGCAGTACTTC
>TRBV27|-|TRBJ1-1|-
CASSFSLRGQGTEAFF
TGTGCCAGCAGTTTTTCACTTCGGGGGCAAGGCACTGAAGCTTTCTTT
>TRBV6-5|many|TRBJ1-3|-
CASSYGLSGNTIYF
TGTGCCAGCAGTTACGGCCTCTCTGGAAACACCATATATTTT
>TRBV6-5|-|TRBJ1-4|TRBD1
CASSYSSPGGASGKLFF
TGTGCCAGCAGTTACTCGAGTCCAGGGGGCGCTTCGGGAAAACTGTTTTTT
>TRBV3-1|few|TRBJ1-2|TRBD1
CASSPWARGGFYGYTF
TGTGCCAGCAGCCCCTGGGCCAGGGGGGGTTTCTATGGCTACACCTTC
>TRBV6-5|-|TRBJ1-6|-
CASSYSRGSYNSPLHF
TGTGCCAGCAGTTACTCCCGCGGCTCCTATAATTCACCCCTCCACTTT
>TRBV12-3/TRBV12-4|many|TRBJ2-7|-
CASSNRVHYEQYF
TGTGCCAGCAGCAACCGGGTCCACTACGAGCAGTACTTC
>TRBV29-1|-|TRBJ1-5|-
CSVGRESNQPQHF
TGCAGCGTTGGGAGGGAGAGCAATCAGCCCCAGCATTTT
>TRBV4-2|many|TRBJ2-3|TRBD2
CASSQQRGGTDTQYF
TGTGCCAGCAGCCAACAGCGGGGGGGCACAGATACGCAGTATTTT
>TRBV5-1|many|TRBJ2-1|-
CASSLSSYNEQFF
TGTGCCAGCAGCTTGAGCTCCTACAATGAGCAGTTCTTC
>TRBV9|many|TRBJ2-7|TRBD2
CASSIAGDSYEQYF
TGTGCCAGCAGCATAGCGGGGGACTCCTACGAGCAGTACTTC
>TRBV19|many|TRBJ1-4|-
CASGQLGEKLFF
TGTGCCAGTGGTCAGTTGGGTGAAAAACTGTTTTTT
>TRBV20-1|many|TRBJ2-7|-
CSAHNYEQYF
TGCAGTGCTCATAACTACGAGCAGTACTTC
>TRBV7-2|-|TRBJ1-1|-
CASSRKEGNTEAFF
TGTGCCAGCAGCCGGAAAGAGGGAAACACTGAAGCTTTCTTT
>TRBV20-1|many|TRBJ1-4|-
CSAIHHNEKLFF
TGCAGTGCCATACACCATAATGAAAAACTGTTTTTT
>TRBV7-3|-|TRBJ1-1|-
CASSTLGEEAFF
TGTGCCAGCAGCACCCTTGGGGAGGAAGCTTTCTTT
>TRBV25-1|-|TRBJ2-7|-
CASSGSPSSYEQYF
TGTGCCAGCAGTGGCTCCCCTAGTTCATACGAGCAGTACTTC
>TRBV9|many|TRBJ1-6|TRBD1
CASSPGTVNSPLHF
TGTGCCAGCAGCCCCGGGACAGTTAATTCACCCCTCCACTTT
>TRBV5-5|-|TRBJ1-1|-
CASSRDGGVAFF
TGTGCCAGCAGCCGTGACGGAGGGGTAGCTTTCTTT
>TRBV11-2|-|TRBJ2-5|TRBD1
CASSFQAGGTQETQYF
TGTGCCAGCAGCTTCCAGGCAGGGGGCACCCAAGAGACCCAGTACTTC
>TRBV9|many|TRBJ2-2|-
CASSPTLGGGELFF
TGTGCCAGCAGCCCCACCCTCGGTGGCGGGGAGCTGTTTTTT